Reported below is one TCR beta chain. This entry comes from a study of T cell changes during pregnancy in multiple sclerosis. Here immunoSEQ multiplex PCR was the method, and the copy in TCRdb shows in-frame clones only, minus some. The table shows tens of thousands of clones, with about nine tenths occurring only once. The CDR3 spans 13 residues. CDR1 and CDR2 (germline): MNHEY, SVGAGI. V was clipped by 7 bases and J by 5 bases, with 14 bases between them. The source material was peripheral blood, sampled in the third trimester of pregnancy. This clonotype was obtained from a female donor in good health, enrolled as a control in a pregnancy study. The chain has TRBV6-5 and TRBJ1-1, with D possibly TRBD1 on 6 matching bases. The DNA of the CDR3 is TGTGCCAGCACGAGGGGGTATATGACTGAAGCTTTCTTT. Amino acids: CASTRGYMTEAFF.